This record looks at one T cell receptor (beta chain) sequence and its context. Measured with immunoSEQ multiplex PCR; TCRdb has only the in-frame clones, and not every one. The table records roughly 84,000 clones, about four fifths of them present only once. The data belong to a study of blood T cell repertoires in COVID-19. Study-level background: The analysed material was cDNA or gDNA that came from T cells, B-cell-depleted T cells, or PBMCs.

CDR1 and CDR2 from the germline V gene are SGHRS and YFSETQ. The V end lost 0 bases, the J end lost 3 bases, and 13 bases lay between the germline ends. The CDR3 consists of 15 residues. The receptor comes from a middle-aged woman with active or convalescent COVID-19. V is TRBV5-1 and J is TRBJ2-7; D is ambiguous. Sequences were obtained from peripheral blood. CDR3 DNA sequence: TGCGCCAGCAGCTTGGCCACGCGGAGATACTACGAGCAGTACTTC. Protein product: CASSLATRRYYEQYF.